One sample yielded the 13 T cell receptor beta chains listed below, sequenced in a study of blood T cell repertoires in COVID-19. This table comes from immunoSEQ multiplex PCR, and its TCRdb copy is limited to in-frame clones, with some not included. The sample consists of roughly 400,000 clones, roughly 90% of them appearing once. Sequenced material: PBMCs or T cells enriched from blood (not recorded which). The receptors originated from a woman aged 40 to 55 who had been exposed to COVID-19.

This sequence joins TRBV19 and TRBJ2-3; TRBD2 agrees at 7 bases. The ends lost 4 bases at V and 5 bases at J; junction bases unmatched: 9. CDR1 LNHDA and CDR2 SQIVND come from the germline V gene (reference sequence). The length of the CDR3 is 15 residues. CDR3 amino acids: CASSTRGREEDTQYF. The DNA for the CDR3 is TGTGCCAGTAGTACCCGGGGGAGGGAGGAAGATACGCAGTATTTT.

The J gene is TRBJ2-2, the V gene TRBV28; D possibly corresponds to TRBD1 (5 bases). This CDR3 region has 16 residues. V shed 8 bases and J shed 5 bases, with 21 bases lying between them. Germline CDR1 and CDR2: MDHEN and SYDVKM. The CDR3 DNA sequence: TGTGCCAGCGGCTTACGGCAGGGCATGGGGACCGGGGAGCTGTTTTTT. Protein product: CASGLRQGMGTGELFF.

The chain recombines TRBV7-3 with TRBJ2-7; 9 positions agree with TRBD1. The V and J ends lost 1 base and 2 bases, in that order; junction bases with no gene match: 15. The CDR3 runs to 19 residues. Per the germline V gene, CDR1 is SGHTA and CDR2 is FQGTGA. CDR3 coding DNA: TGTGCCAGCAGCTTAAGGCCCGTAACCGGGACAGGGATTCCCTACGAGCAGTACTTC. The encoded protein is CASSLRPVTGTGIPYEQYF. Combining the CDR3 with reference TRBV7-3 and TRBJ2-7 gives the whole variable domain GAGVSQTPSNKVTEKGKYVELRCDPISGHTALYWYRQSLGQGPEFLIYFQGTGAADDSGLPNDRFFAVRPEGSVSTLKIQRTERGDSAVYLCASSLRPVTGTGIPYEQYFGPGTRLTVT.

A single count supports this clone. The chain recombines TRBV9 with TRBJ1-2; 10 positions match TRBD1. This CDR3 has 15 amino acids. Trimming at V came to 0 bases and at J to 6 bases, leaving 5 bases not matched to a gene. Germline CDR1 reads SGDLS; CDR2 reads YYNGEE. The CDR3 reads CASSVADGTGDGYTF. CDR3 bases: TGTGCCAGCAGCGTAGCTGATGGGACAGGGGATGGCTACACCTTC.

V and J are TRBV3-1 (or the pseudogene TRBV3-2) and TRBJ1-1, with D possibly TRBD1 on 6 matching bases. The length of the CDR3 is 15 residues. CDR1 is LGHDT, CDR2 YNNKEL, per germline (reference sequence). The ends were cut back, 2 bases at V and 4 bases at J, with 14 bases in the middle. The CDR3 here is CASSQPGGRGTEAFF. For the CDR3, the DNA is TGTGCCAGCAGCCAACCGGGGGGGCGCGGCACTGAAGCTTTCTTT.

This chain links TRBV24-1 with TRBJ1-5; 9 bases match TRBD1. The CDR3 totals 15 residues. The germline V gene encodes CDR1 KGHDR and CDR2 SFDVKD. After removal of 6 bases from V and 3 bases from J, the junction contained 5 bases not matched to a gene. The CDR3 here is CATSSGTGHNQPQHF. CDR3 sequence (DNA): TGTGCCACCAGTTCCGGGACAGGGCACAATCAGCCCCAGCATTTT.

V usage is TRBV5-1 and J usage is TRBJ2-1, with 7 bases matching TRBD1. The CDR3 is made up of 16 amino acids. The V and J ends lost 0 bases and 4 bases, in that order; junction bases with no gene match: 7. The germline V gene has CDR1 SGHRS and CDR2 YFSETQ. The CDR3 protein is CASSLVGTGAYNEQFF. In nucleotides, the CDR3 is TGCGCCAGCAGCTTGGTTGGCACAGGGGCGTACAATGAGCAGTTCTTC.

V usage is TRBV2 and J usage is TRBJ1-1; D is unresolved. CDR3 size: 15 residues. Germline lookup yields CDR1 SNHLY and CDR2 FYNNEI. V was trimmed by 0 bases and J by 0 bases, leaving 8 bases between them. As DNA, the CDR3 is TGTGCCAGCAGTGAAGCCCTCCCCCTGAACACTGAAGCTTTCTTT. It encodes CASSEALPLNTEAFF.

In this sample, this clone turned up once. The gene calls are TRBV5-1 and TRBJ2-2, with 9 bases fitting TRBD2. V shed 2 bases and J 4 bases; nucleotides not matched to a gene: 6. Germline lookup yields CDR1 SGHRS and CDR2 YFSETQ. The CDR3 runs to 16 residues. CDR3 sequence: CASSLWRGGRTGELFF. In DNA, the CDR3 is TGCGCCAGCAGCTTATGGCGGGGGGGCCGCACCGGGGAGCTGTTTTTT. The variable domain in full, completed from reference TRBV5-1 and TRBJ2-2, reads KAGVTQTPRYLIKTRGQQVTLSCSPISGHRSVSWYQQTPGQGLQFLFEYFSETQRNKGNFPGRFSGRQFSNSRSEMNVSTLELGDSALYLCASSLWRGGRTGELFFGEGSRLTVL.

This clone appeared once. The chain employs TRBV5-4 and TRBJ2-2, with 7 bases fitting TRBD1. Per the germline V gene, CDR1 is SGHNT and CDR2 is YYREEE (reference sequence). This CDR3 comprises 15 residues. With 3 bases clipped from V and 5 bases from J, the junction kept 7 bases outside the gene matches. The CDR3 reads CASSSPGQRTGELFF. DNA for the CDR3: TGTGCCAGCAGCTCCCCGGGACAGAGGACCGGGGAGCTGTTTTTT.

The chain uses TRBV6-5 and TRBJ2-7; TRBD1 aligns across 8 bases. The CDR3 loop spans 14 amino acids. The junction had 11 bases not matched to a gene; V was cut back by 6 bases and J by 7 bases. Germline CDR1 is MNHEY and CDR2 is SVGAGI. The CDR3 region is CASSSPGQVREQYF. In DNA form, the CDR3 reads TGTGCCAGCAGCTCTCCGGGACAGGTACGGGAGCAGTACTTC.

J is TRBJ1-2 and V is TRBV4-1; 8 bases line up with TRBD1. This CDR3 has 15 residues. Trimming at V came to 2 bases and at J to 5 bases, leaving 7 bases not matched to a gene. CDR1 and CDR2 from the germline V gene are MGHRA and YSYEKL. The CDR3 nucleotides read TGCGCCAGCAGCCAACCTCCGACAGGGGAGTATGGCTACACCTTC. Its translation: CASSQPPTGEYGYTF.

DNA of the CDR3: TGTGCCAGCAGTTACTCTTGGACAGGGCAGAACTACGAGCAGTACTTC. It encodes CASSYSWTGQNYEQYF. This sequence joins TRBV6-5 and TRBJ2-7, with 8 positions matching TRBD1. V lost 0 bases and J lost 3; bases outside the gene matches: 7. In germline, CDR1 is MNHEY, CDR2 SVGAGI. This CDR3 is 16 amino acids long.